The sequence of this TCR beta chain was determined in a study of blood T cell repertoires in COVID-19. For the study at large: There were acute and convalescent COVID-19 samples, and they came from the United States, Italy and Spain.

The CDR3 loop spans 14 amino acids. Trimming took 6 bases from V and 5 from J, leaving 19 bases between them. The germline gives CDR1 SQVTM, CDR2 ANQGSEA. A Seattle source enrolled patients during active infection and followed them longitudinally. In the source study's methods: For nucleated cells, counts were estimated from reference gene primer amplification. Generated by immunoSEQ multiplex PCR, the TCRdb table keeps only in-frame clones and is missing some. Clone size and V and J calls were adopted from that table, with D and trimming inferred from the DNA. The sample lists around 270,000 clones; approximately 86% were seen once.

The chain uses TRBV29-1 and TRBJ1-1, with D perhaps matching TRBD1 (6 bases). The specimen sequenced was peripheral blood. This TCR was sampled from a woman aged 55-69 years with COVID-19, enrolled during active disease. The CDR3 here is CSVQPPTGRTEAFF. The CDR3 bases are TGCAGCGTCCAGCCCCCCACAGGGAGAACTGAAGCTTTCTTT.